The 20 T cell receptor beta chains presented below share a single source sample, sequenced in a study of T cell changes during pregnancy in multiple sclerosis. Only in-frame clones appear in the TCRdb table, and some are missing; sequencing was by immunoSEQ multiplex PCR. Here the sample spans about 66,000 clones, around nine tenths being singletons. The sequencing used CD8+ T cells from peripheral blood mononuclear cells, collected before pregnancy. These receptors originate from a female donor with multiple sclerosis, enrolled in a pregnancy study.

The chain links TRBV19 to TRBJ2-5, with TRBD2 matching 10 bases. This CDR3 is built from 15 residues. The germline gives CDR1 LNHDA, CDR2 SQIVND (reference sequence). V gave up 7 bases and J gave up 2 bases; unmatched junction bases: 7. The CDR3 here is CASTDSGGPQETQYF. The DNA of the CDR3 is TGTGCCAGTACTGATAGCGGGGGGCCTCAAGAGACCCAGTACTTC.

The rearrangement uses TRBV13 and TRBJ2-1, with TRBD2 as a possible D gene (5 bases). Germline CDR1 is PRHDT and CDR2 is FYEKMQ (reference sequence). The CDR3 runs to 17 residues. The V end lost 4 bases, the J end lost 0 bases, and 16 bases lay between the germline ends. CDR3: CASSSRGGSSSYNEQFF. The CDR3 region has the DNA TGTGCCAGCAGCTCGCGAGGAGGCTCCAGCTCCTACAATGAGCAGTTCTTC.

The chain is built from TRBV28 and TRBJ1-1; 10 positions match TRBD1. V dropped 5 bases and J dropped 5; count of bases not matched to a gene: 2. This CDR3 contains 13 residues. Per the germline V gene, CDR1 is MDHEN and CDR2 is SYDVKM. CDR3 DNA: TGTGCCAGCAGTCGGACAGGGGGAACTGAAGCTTTCTTT. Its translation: CASSRTGGTEAFF.

The CDR3 sequence is CASSIRVQETQYF. The CDR3 DNA reads TGTGCCAGTAGCATCCGGGTACAAGAGACCCAGTACTTC. V and J are TRBV19 and TRBJ2-5, with no clear D. The CDR3 spans 13 residues. The V gene's germline CDR1 is LNHDA and CDR2 SQIVND (reference sequence). V dropped 6 bases and J dropped 2 bases, with 10 bases sitting between them.

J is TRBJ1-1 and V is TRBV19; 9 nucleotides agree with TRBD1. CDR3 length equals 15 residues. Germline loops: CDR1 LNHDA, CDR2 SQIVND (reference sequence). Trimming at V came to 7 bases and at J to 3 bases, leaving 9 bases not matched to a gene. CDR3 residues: CASKSQGAWDTEAFF. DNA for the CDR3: TGTGCCAGTAAATCACAGGGGGCGTGGGACACTGAAGCTTTCTTT.

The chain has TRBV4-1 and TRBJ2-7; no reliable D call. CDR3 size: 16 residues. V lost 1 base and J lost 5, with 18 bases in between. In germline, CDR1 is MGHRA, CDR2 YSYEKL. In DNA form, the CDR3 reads TGCGCCAGCAGCCAAGCCCCCTCAAACATTCGCAACGAGCAGTACTTC. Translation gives CASSQAPSNIRNEQYF.

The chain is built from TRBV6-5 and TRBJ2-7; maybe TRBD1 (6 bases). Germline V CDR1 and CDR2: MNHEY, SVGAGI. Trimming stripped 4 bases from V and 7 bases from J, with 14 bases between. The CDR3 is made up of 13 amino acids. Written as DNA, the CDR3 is TGTGCCAGCAGTTCACCTACAGGGTTTGAGCAGTACTTC. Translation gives CASSSPTGFEQYF.

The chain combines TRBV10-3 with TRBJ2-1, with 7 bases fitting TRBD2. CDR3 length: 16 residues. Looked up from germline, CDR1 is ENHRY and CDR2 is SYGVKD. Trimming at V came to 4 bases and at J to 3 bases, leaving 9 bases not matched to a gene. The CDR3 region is CAISGGSGAIYNEQFF. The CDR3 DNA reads TGTGCCATCAGTGGAGGAAGCGGGGCCATCTACAATGAGCAGTTCTTC.

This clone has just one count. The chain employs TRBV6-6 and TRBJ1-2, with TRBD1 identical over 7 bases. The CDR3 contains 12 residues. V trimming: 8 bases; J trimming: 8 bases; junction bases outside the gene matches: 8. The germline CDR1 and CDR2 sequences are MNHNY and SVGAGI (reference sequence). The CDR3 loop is CASDGQDAGYTF. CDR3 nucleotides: TGTGCCAGCGATGGACAGGACGCCGGCTACACCTTC.

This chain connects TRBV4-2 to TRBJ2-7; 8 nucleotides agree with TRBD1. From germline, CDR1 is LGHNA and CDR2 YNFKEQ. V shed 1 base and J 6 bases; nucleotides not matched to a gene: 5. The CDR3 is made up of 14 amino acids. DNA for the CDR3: TGTGCCAGCAGCCAAGCCGACAGGGGCCTCGAGCAGTACTTC. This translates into CASSQADRGLEQYF.

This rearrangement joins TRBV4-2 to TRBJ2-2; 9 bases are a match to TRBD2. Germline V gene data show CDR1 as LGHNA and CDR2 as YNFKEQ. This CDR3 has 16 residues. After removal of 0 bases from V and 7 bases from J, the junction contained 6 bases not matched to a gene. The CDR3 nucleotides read TGTGCCAGCAGCCAAGATCCTAGCGGGGTCTTCGGGGAGCTGTTTTTT. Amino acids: CASSQDPSGVFGELFF.

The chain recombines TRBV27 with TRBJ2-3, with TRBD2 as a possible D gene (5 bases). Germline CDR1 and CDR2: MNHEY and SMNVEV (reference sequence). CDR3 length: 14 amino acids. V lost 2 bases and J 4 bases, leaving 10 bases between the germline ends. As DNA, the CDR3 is TGTGCCAGCAGTTTAAGTGTCGGGGCAGATACGCAGTATTTT. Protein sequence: CASSLSVGADTQYF.

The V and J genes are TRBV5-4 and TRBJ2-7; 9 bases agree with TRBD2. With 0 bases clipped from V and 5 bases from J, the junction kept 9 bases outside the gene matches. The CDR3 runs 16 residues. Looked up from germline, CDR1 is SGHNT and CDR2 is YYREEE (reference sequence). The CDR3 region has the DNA TGTGCCAGCAGCTTGGCGGGGGCGGGGGGGCCCCACGAGCAGTACTTC. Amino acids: CASSLAGAGGPHEQYF. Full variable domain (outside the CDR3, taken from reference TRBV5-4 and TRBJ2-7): ETGVTQSPTHLIKTRGQQVTLRCSSQSGHNTVSWYQQALGQGPQFIFQYYREEENGRGNFPPRFSGLQFPNYSSELNVNALELDDSALYLCASSLAGAGGPHEQYFGPGTRLTVT.

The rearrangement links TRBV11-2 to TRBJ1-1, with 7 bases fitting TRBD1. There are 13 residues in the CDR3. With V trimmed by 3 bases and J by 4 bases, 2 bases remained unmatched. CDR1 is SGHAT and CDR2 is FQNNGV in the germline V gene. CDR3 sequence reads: CASSFGQATEAFF. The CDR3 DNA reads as TGTGCCAGCAGCTTTGGACAGGCCACTGAAGCTTTCTTT.

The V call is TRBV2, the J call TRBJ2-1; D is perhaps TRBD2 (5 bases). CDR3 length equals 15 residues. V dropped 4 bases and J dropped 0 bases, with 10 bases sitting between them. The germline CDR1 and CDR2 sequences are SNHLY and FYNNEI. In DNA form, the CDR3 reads TGTGCCAGCAGTGCTGACTACTACTCCTACAATGAGCAGTTCTTC. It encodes CASSADYYSYNEQFF.

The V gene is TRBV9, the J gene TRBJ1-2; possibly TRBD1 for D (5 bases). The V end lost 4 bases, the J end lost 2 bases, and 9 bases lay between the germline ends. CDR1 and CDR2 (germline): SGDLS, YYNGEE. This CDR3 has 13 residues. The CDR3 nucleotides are TGTGCCAGCAGCTCACAGGAGAACTATGGCTACACCTTC. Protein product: CASSSQENYGYTF.

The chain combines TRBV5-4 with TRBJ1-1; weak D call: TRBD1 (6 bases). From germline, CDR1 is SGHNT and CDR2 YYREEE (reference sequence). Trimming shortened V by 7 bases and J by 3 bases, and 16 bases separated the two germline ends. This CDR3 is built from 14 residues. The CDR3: CASARGGVDTEAFF. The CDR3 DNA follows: TGTGCCAGCGCCAGAGGGGGTGTGGACACTGAAGCTTTCTTT. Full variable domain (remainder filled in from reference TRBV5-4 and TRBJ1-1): ETGVTQSPTHLIKTRGQQVTLRCSSQSGHNTVSWYQQALGQGPQFIFQYYREEENGRGNFPPRFSGLQFPNYSSELNVNALELDDSALYLCASARGGVDTEAFFGQGTRLTVV.

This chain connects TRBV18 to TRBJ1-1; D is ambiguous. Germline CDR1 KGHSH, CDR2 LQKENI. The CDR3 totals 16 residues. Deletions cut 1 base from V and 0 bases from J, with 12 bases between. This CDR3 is CASSPLGEEVNTEAFF. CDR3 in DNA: TGTGCCAGCTCACCACTCGGTGAAGAAGTGAACACTGAAGCTTTCTTT. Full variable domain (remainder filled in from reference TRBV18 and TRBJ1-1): NAGVMQNPRHLVRRRGQEARLRCSPMKGHSHVYWYRQLPEEGLKFMVYLQKENIIDESGMPKERFSAEFPKEGPSILRIQQVVRGDSAAYFCASSPLGEEVNTEAFFGQGTRLTVV.

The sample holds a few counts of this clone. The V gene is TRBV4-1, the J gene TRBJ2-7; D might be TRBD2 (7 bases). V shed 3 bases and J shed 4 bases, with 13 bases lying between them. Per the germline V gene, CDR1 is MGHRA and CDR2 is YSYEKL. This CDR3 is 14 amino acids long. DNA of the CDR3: TGCGCCAGCAGCCAGTCAGGGGAGGGGTACGAGCAGTACTTC. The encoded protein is CASSQSGEGYEQYF.

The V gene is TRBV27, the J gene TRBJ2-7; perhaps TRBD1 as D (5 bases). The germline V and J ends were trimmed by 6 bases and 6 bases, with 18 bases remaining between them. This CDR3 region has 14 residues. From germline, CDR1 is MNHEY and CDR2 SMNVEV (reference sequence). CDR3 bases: TGTGCCAGCAGCCCCGGTAGGACACCTTCCGAGCAGTACTTC. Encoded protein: CASSPGRTPSEQYF.